Listed below are T cell receptor beta chains from one sample, sequenced in a study of cytomegalovirus exposure and HLA in healthy donors. Using immunoSEQ multiplex PCR, the repertoire was profiled, and TCRdb retains in-frame clones only, with some absent. The sample has fewer than 130,000 clones, roughly 84% seen once; the top ten hold around 6.6%. The sample was PBMCs. The receptor set was obtained from a man aged 30 to 45 in good health and CMV-seropositive. The CDR3 runs from the conserved cysteine through the conserved F or W.

V gene	J gene	CDR3 protein
TRBV6-6	TRBJ2-5	CASSALSGQETQYF
TRBV6-6	TRBJ1-5	CASSYSSGYSNQPQHF
TRBV25-1	TRBJ2-7	CASSEGSLTYEQYF
TRBV9	TRBJ2-3	CASMNGQAGTTDTQYF
TRBV11-2	TRBJ2-2	CASSLWLGLSNTGELFF
TRBV7-8	TRBJ2-2	CASSFSGGTGELFF
TRBV27	TRBJ2-2	CASSLSYQGLLWTGELFF
TRBV4-2	TRBJ1-1	CASSQEQGDTEAFF
TRBV5-1	TRBJ2-7	CASRPEVFSEQYF
TRBV4-1	TRBJ2-7	CASSHPGLALHEQYF
TRBV30	TRBJ2-3	CAWSGDFASTDTQYF